The clone carrying this T cell receptor (beta chain) was found many times. Its antigen is currently unknown. TCRdb reanalysed the reads using MiXCR and keeps one entry per CDR3 protein. The table records 210,000 or so distinct CDR3 sequences, around 6.2% of them present only once. The sample belongs to a study of T cell repertoires in cytomegalovirus infection. About the research overall: CMV infection together with matching HLA type was indicated by public TCR beta signatures.

Germline lookup yields CDR1 SGHTA and CDR2 FQGNSA. The CDR3 covers 14 residues. The ends lost 7 bases at V and 4 bases at J; junction bases unmatched: 8. Study-wide points: Ex vivo, HLA-C-restricted CMV-specific TCR beta clonotypes prevailed over the rest of the response.

This sequence joins TRBV7-2 and TRBJ2-3, with 7 bases identical to TRBD1. This TCR derives from a human donor in good health (CMV status not recorded). Some clones in this sample may be carry-over from other donors' samples. The material sequenced was PBMCs. The CDR3 nucleotides read TGTGCCAGCAACATAGACAGGGTCGCAGATACGCAGTATTTT. This encodes CASNIDRVADTQYF.